This TCR beta chain derives from a study of blood T cell repertoires in COVID-19. At the level of the study: Samples came from the United States, Italy and Spain, spanning acute and convalescent COVID-19.

Here immunoSEQ multiplex PCR was the method, and the copy in TCRdb shows in-frame clones only, minus some. This table has about 190,000 clones, around 85% appearing once. Sequencing input: peripheral blood. The clonotype comes from a man under 40 with acute or convalescent COVID-19.

CDR3 in DNA: TGTGCCAGCACGTCGATCAGGGGTTCCGGGGAGCTGTTTTTT. This encodes CASTSIRGSGELFF. The V and J genes are TRBV6-5 and TRBJ2-2; D perhaps matches TRBD1 (6 bases). This CDR3 region has 14 residues. Germline loops: CDR1 MNHEY, CDR2 SVGAGI. V was shortened by 7 bases and J by 6 bases, with 15 bases between the two germline ends.